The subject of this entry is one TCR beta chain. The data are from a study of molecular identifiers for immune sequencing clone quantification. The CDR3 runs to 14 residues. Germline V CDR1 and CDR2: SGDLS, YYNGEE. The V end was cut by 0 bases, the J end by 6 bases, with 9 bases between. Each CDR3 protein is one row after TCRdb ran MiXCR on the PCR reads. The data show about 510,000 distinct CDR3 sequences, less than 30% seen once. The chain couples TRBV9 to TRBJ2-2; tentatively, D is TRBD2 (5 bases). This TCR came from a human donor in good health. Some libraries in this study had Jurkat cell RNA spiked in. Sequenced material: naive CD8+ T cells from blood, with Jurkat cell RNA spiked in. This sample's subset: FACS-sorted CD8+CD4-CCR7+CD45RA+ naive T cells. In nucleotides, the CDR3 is TGTGCCAGCAGCGTAGGAGGAGGTGCCGGGGAGCTGTTTTTT. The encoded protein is CASSVGGGAGELFF.